This T cell receptor beta chain was sequenced during a study of blood T cells in healthy people across ages. Overall study findings and caveats: Per-million-T-cell TCR beta diversity fell roughly linearly with age.

Of note for this clonotype: Its specificity is not known.

A second PCR of roughly 7 to 11 cycles used a sample-barcoded 5' primer and a J-beta primer mix. Each cDNA molecule, via a template-switch adaptor with 12 random nucleotides, was tagged. TCRdb re-called the 5' RACE reads with MiXCR, one entry per CDR3 protein. Counted here are about 800,000 distinct CDR3 sequences, 25% occurring once; the ten biggest clones make up under 4.5%. Per the germline V gene, CDR1 is SNHLY and CDR2 is FYNNEI. The V segment lost 5 bases and the J segment 0 bases; nucleotides outside the gene matches: 5. This CDR3 is 16 amino acids long. The same sample was also studied in work on T cells of mothers and their children. From that report: Evidence of persistent microchimeric T cell clones was absent.

Sequenced input: blood. The TCR originated in a boy aged 5-17 years in good health. The rearrangement links TRBV2 to TRBJ2-5; 11 bases map to TRBD2. The CDR3 DNA sequence: TGTGCCAGCAGTTCCGGGACTAGCGGTTACCAAGAGACCCAGTACTTC. Amino acid sequence: CASSSGTSGYQETQYF.